These 25 T cell receptor beta chains were sequenced from one sample in a study of CD8 T cells in Susac syndrome. With random hexamers, reverse transcription was performed on about 0.5 to 1 ug of RNA. TCRdb re-called the immunoSEQ multiplex PCR reads with MiXCR, one entry per CDR3 protein. Of roughly 150,000 distinct CDR3 sequences in the sample, over 90% were seen once. Sequenced input: CD8+ T cells from PBMCs. These TCRs come from a human donor with Susac syndrome.

The chain is built from TRBV20-1 and TRBJ2-1; a possible D gene is TRBD2 (6 bases). The V gene's germline CDR1 is DFQATT and CDR2 SNEGSKA (reference sequence). V lost 5 bases and J lost 9, with 14 bases in between. The CDR3 runs 12 residues. The CDR3 sequence is CSAQFGGSEQFF. The DNA of the CDR3 is TGCAGTGCTCAGTTTGGGGGGTCTGAGCAGTTCTTC.

The gene calls are TRBV15 and TRBJ1-1; D gene uncertain. Trimming shortened V by 8 bases and J by 2 bases, and 6 bases separated the two germline ends. CDR3 size: 11 residues. CDR1 is LNHNV and CDR2 is YYDKDF in the germline V gene (reference sequence). CDR3 bases: TGTGCCACCGTTTTAAACACTGAAGCTTTCTTT. This encodes CATVLNTEAFF.

This clonotype was observed a single time. The rearrangement links TRBV11-1 to TRBJ2-5, with D unresolved. The CDR3 runs 15 residues. Trimming stripped 5 bases from V and 0 bases from J, with 13 bases between. CDR1 and CDR2 from the germline V gene are SGHAT and FQDESV (reference sequence). CDR3 bases: TGTGCCAGCAGCAACGAAATTCAAGACCAAGAGACCCAGTACTTC. This encodes CASSNEIQDQETQYF.

The chain is built from TRBV24-1 and TRBJ2-7; 10 nucleotides align to TRBD2. J gave up 2 bases and V 10 bases, and 13 bases lay outside the gene matches. Germline CDR1 and CDR2: KGHDR and SFDVKD. The CDR3 has 16 amino acids. CDR3: CATSPGTSVSPYEQYF. CDR3 sequence (DNA): TGTGCCACTTCCCCCGGGACTAGCGTAAGTCCCTACGAGCAGTACTTC.

This clonotype occurred once. The chain uses TRBV3-1 and TRBJ2-4, with 8 bases aligning to TRBD2. The germline V gene has CDR1 LGHDT and CDR2 YNNKEL (reference sequence). The CDR3 spans 14 residues. V trimming: 1 base; J trimming: 11 bases; junction bases outside the gene matches: 7. This CDR3 reads CASSQGGAGEVQYF. CDR3 nucleotide sequence: TGTGCCAGCAGCCAAGGGGGAGCGGGAGAGGTTCAGTACTTC. Looking up the rest from reference TRBV3-1 and TRBJ2-4 gives the full variable domain: DTAVSQTPKYLVTQMGNDKSIKCEQNLGHDTMYWYKQDSKKFLKIMFSYNNKELIINETVPNRFSPKSPDKAHLNLHINSLELGDSAVYFCASSQGGAGEVQYFGAGTRLSVL.

The chain employs TRBV27 and TRBJ1-2; 7 bases fit TRBD1. Unmatched junction bases numbered 10, after V lost 2 bases and J lost 7 bases. CDR3 length equals 15 residues. The germline gives CDR1 MNHEY, CDR2 SMNVEV (reference sequence). In nucleotides, the CDR3 is TGTGCCAGCAGTTTACGCCAGGGGGATAAAAGTGGCTACACCTTC. It encodes CASSLRQGDKSGYTF.

CDR3 amino acids: CASGTSGTDTQYF. As DNA, the CDR3 is TGTGCCAGCGGGACTAGCGGTACAGATACGCAGTATTTT. The chain links TRBV3-1 to TRBJ2-3; 11 nucleotides line up with TRBD2. The CDR3 spans 13 residues. Germline-derived CDR1 and CDR2 are LGHDT and YNNKEL (reference sequence). The V gene end was trimmed by 8 bases and the J gene end by 3 bases; junction bases not matched to a gene: 1.

The V and J genes are TRBV29-1 and TRBJ2-3; D remains unclear. Trimming left V 1 base short and J 6 bases short, with 2 bases between. Germline CDR1 and CDR2: SQVTM and ANQGSEA. The CDR3 is 10 residues long. CDR3: CSVEVDTQYF. The DNA of the CDR3 is TGCAGCGTTGAAGTGGATACGCAGTATTTT.

The rearrangement uses TRBV19 and TRBJ2-5; tentative D call: TRBD1 (6 bases). The CDR3 length is 14 residues. V dropped 3 bases and J dropped 2 bases, with 10 bases sitting between them. Germline values: CDR1 LNHDA, CDR2 SQIVND (reference sequence). CDR3 residues: CASSIGQRQETQYF. The CDR3 DNA sequence: TGTGCCAGTAGTATCGGACAGCGGCAAGAGACCCAGTACTTC. The full variable domain, its missing parts supplied by reference TRBV19 and TRBJ2-5, is DGGITQSPKYLFRKEGQNVTLSCEQNLNHDAMYWYRQDPGQGLRLIYYSQIVNDFQKGDIAEGYSVSREKKESFPLTVTSAQKNPTAFYLCASSIGQRQETQYFGPGTRLLVL.

The chain employs TRBV4-1 and TRBJ2-7; 8 bases line up with TRBD1. The V and J ends lost 0 bases and 4 bases, in that order; junction bases with no gene match: 8. The CDR3 covers 16 residues. CDR1 MGHRA and CDR2 YSYEKL come from the germline V gene. CDR3 sequence (DNA): TGCGCCAGCAGCCAAGAGGACAGGGTCTCTATATACGAGCAGTACTTC. Translation gives CASSQEDRVSIYEQYF.

This chain links TRBV11-2 with TRBJ2-3; D tentatively reads TRBD1 or TRBD2 (5 bases each). This CDR3 has 15 residues. Germline lookup yields CDR1 SGHAT and CDR2 FQNNGV. V lost 5 bases to trimming and J lost 0 bases, with 12 bases between them. CDR3 loop: CASSPSGGSTDTQYF. The CDR3 DNA is TGTGCCAGCAGCCCCTCTGGGGGTAGCACAGATACGCAGTATTTT.

Here the CDR3 reads CAIGPSHYNEQFF. In nucleotides, the CDR3 is TGTGCCATAGGACCGTCGCACTACAATGAGCAGTTCTTC. The chain links TRBV15 to TRBJ2-1; no firm D call. V shed 10 bases and J shed 3 bases, with 13 bases lying between them. Germline V CDR1 and CDR2: LNHNV, YYDKDF (reference sequence). This CDR3 has 13 amino acids.

V gene TRBV4-1 combines with J gene TRBJ2-1; 7 positions agree with TRBD2. CDR1 MGHRA and CDR2 YSYEKL come from the germline V gene. This CDR3 has 15 amino acids. V was clipped by 0 bases and J by 8 bases; unmatched bases: 7. Written as DNA, the CDR3 is TGCGCCAGCAGCCAAGAGAGCGGGATTACCCATGAGCAGTTCTTC. Amino acids: CASSQESGITHEQFF.

DNA of the CDR3: TGCAGCGTTGAAGCATCTGACTACGAGCAGTACTTC. It translates to CSVEASDYEQYF. The chain links TRBV29-1 to TRBJ2-7, with D unclear. V was shortened by 1 base and J by 3 bases, with 7 bases between the two germline ends. CDR1 and CDR2 (germline): SQVTM, ANQGSEA. The CDR3 covers 12 residues.

The CDR3 DNA sequence: TGCAGTGCCCAAGTAGCAGCTGGGGCCAACGTCCTGACTTTC. The encoded protein is CSAQVAAGANVLTF. V is TRBV20-1 and J is TRBJ2-6, with D hard to call. V shed 6 bases and J shed 2 bases, with 11 bases lying between them. CDR1 is DFQATT, CDR2 SNEGSKA, per germline (reference sequence). The CDR3 extends over 14 amino acids.

This chain links TRBV15 with TRBJ2-3, with D perhaps matching TRBD1 (6 bases). V dropped 0 bases and J dropped 0 bases, with 13 bases sitting between them. The CDR3 has 17 amino acids. Germline V CDR1 and CDR2: LNHNV, YYDKDF (reference sequence). The DNA for the CDR3 is TGTGCCACCAGCAGAGATGGAATAGGACAGAGCACAGATACGCAGTATTTT. It codes for CATSRDGIGQSTDTQYF.

The chain is built from TRBV20-1 and TRBJ2-1; TRBD2 agrees at 13 bases. This CDR3 contains 14 residues. Germline lookup yields CDR1 DFQATT and CDR2 SNEGSKA (reference sequence). The V gene end was trimmed by 3 bases and the J gene end by 9 bases; junction bases not matched to a gene: 5. The CDR3 DNA reads TGCAGTGCTAGTATAGGACTAGCGGGAGCTGAGCAGTTCTTC. Amino acids: CSASIGLAGAEQFF.

The chain has TRBV5-4 and TRBJ1-4; maybe TRBD1 (6 bases). V lost 3 bases, J lost 3 bases, and 12 bases lay in between. The CDR3 loop spans 15 amino acids. Germline CDR1 SGHNT, CDR2 YYREEE (reference sequence). The CDR3 loop reads CASSWGQSSNEKLFF. The DNA of the CDR3 is TGTGCCAGCAGCTGGGGACAATCGTCTAATGAAAAACTGTTTTTT.

The chain joins TRBV7-3 to TRBJ2-7; 9 nucleotides align to TRBD2. V was pared by 1 base and J by 5 bases, with 6 bases of the junction left unmatched. The CDR3 extends over 15 amino acids. CDR1 and CDR2 from the germline V gene are SGHTA and FQGTGA. CDR3 coding DNA: TGTGCCAGCAGCTTAATGCCAGCGGGAGGCGACGAGCAGTACTTC. Translated: CASSLMPAGGDEQYF.

V and J are TRBV29-1 and TRBJ2-7, with D perhaps matching TRBD1 or TRBD2 (6 bases each). This CDR3 contains 12 residues. The germline V gene encodes CDR1 SQVTM and CDR2 ANQGSEA. The ends were cut back, 3 bases at V and 7 bases at J, with 13 bases in the middle. DNA for the CDR3: TGCAGCGTTGAGGGGGGCGCGGGGGAGCAGTACTTC. This encodes CSVEGGAGEQYF.

The chain recombines TRBV5-1 with TRBJ2-7; maybe TRBD2 (5 bases). Germline CDR1 reads SGHRS; CDR2 reads YFSETQ. The CDR3 has 15 amino acids. V was pared by 4 bases and J by 0 bases, with 14 bases between. The CDR3 DNA reads as TGCGCCAGCAGCCAGACAACCGGGATCTCCTACGAGCAGTACTTC. Translated, it gives CASSQTTGISYEQYF.

This rearrangement joins TRBV7-3 to TRBJ2-7; TRBD2 agrees at 10 bases. The V gene end was trimmed by 8 bases and the J gene end by 6 bases; junction bases not matched to a gene: 7. Germline V CDR1 and CDR2: SGHTA, FQGTGA. The CDR3 extends over 13 amino acids. The CDR3 sequence is CASVGLAGVEQYF. CDR3 sequence (DNA): TGTGCCAGCGTTGGGCTAGCGGGAGTCGAGCAGTACTTC.

The chain uses TRBV6-2 or TRBV6-3 and TRBJ2-7; 8 bases are shared with TRBD1. The CDR3 runs 14 residues. V lost 4 bases and J lost 0; bases outside the gene matches: 2. CDR1 and CDR2 (germline): MNHEY, SVGEGT. CDR3 sequence (DNA): TGTGCCAGCAGTTTCAGGGGGCTCTCCTACGAGCAGTACTTC. It is translated as CASSFRGLSYEQYF.

This sequence joins TRBV14 and TRBJ2-1; tentatively, D is TRBD1 (5 bases). Germline V gives CDR1 SGHDN, CDR2 FVKESK. V lost 3 bases and J 12 bases, leaving 15 bases between the germline ends. The CDR3 runs to 13 residues. The CDR3, as DNA: TGTGCCAGCAGCCACACCGGATTCACAGGGCAGTTCTTC. This translates into CASSHTGFTGQFF.

The V call is TRBV3-1, the J call TRBJ1-2; weak D call: TRBD1 (5 bases). This CDR3 is built from 17 residues. Trimming shortened V by 0 bases and J by 3 bases, and 17 bases separated the two germline ends. Germline CDR1 is LGHDT and CDR2 is YNNKEL (reference sequence). This chain's CDR3 is CASSQDRRRGRHYGYTF. In DNA form, the CDR3 reads TGTGCCAGCAGCCAAGATAGGAGGAGGGGTCGGCACTATGGCTACACCTTC.